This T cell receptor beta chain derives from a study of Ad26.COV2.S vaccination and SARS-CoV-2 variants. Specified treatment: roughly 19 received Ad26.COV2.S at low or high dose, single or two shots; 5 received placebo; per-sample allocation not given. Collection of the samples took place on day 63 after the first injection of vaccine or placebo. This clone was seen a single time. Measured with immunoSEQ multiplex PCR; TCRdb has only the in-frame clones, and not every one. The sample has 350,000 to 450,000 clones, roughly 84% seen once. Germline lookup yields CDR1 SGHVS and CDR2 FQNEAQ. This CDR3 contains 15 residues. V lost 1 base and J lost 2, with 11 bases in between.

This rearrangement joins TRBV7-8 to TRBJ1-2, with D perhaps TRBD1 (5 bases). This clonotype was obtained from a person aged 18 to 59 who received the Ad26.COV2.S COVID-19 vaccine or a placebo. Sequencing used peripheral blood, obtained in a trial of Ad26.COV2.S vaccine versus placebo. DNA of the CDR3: TGTGCCAGCAGCTTAGTTAGGGACGGCAACTATGGCTACACCTTC. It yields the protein CASSLVRDGNYGYTF.